The 25 T cell receptor beta chains listed next were all sequenced from one sample in a study of T cell changes during pregnancy in multiple sclerosis. Method: immunoSEQ multiplex PCR; TCRdb's copy keeps in-frame clones and lacks some. This sample has approximately 22,000 clones, with about 82% found just once. The sample in question was CD8+ T cells from peripheral blood mononuclear cells, obtained in the first trimester of pregnancy. Receptors originate from a female donor in good health, enrolled as a control in a pregnancy study.

J is TRBJ1-2 and V is TRBV19; D possibly corresponds to TRBD1 (5 bases). In germline, CDR1 is LNHDA, CDR2 SQIVND (reference sequence). V shed 3 bases and J shed 4 bases, with 15 bases lying between them. This CDR3 comprises 15 residues. CDR3 coding DNA: TGTGCCAGTAGTATGGGCTTAGGCGGGGCCTATGGCTACACCTTC. This codes for CASSMGLGGAYGYTF.

The chain recombines TRBV6-1 with TRBJ2-7; D remains unclear. Trimming removed 3 bases at V and 3 bases at J, with 15 bases between. In germline, CDR1 is MNHNS, CDR2 SASEGT. The length of the CDR3 is 15 residues. The CDR3 loop reads CASSDRWVGFYEQYF. The CDR3 DNA reads as TGTGCCAGCAGTGACAGGTGGGTCGGATTCTACGAGCAGTACTTC.

This chain uses TRBV7-3 with TRBJ1-1; unclear D gene. CDR1 SGHTA and CDR2 FQGTGA come from the germline V gene. The V end lost 5 bases, the J end lost 3 bases, and 19 bases lay between the germline ends. The CDR3 covers 16 residues. The CDR3 DNA is TGTGCCAGCAGCACCCTAGTCGGGCCCGGGGACACTGAAGCTTTCTTT. Translating it yields CASSTLVGPGDTEAFF.

This clone was counted once. The rearrangement joins TRBV7-9 to TRBJ2-2; TRBD1 matches 10 bases. This CDR3 is 15 amino acids long. Losses at the gene ends were 6 bases for V and 7 bases for J; bases not matched to a gene: 8. Germline CDR1 and CDR2: SEHNR and FQNEAQ (reference sequence). Here the CDR3 DNA reads TGTGCCAGCAGACCACCGGGACAGGGGCTCGGGGAGCTGTTTTTT. Translation: CASRPPGQGLGELFF.

The V gene is TRBV13, the J gene TRBJ1-2, with 8 bases fitting TRBD1. After removal of 5 bases from V and 8 bases from J, the junction contained 16 bases not matched to a gene. Germline values: CDR1 PRHDT, CDR2 FYEKMQ (reference sequence). The CDR3 consists of 16 residues. The chain's CDR3 is CASSPMSQGARYGYTF. As DNA, the CDR3 is TGTGCCAGCAGCCCGATGTCCCAGGGGGCGAGGTACGGCTACACCTTC.

The genes are TRBV4-1 and TRBJ2-3, with D uncertain. CDR1 and CDR2 (germline): MGHRA, YSYEKL. The CDR3 sequence is 15 residues long. V dropped 4 bases and J dropped 0 bases, with 11 bases sitting between them. The CDR3 sequence is CASSRLQISTDTQYF. CDR3 coding DNA: TGCGCCAGCAGCCGCCTGCAGATAAGCACAGATACGCAGTATTTT.

This clone was seen ten or more times. The chain combines TRBV28 with TRBJ2-3; 9 bases are shared with TRBD2. Per germline, CDR1 MDHEN and CDR2 SYDVKM. The CDR3 covers 14 residues. J lost 3 bases, V lost 3 bases, and 1 base had no gene match. The CDR3 region is CASSFLAGTDTQYF. The DNA for the CDR3 is TGTGCCAGCAGTTTCCTAGCGGGGACAGATACGCAGTATTTT.

The V gene is TRBV10-3, the J gene TRBJ1-2; 8 bases line up with TRBD1. CDR1 is ENHRY and CDR2 is SYGVKD in the germline V gene. The length of the CDR3 is 13 residues. V shed 4 bases, J shed 4 bases, and the junction held 2 bases outside the gene matches. In DNA, the CDR3 is TGTGCCATCAGTGCAGGGGGCGGCTATGGCTACACCTTC. Its protein is CAISAGGGYGYTF.

The table lists this clone with a count of one. The same CDR3 is also encoded by other DNA sequences in this sample. The rearrangement uses TRBV9 and TRBJ1-2; 8 bases line up with TRBD1. Germline loops: CDR1 SGDLS, CDR2 YYNGEE. The CDR3 covers 15 residues. Trimming cost V 4 bases and J 6 bases; bases outside gene matches: 11. CDR3 sequence (DNA): TGTGCCAGCAGCCCCCGCAATACAGGGGGAAATGGCTACACCTTC. Protein sequence: CASSPRNTGGNGYTF.

The V call is TRBV28, the J call TRBJ2-5; tentatively, D is TRBD2 (6 bases). V was shortened by 3 bases and J by 4 bases, with 15 bases between the two germline ends. Per the germline V gene, CDR1 is MDHEN and CDR2 is SYDVKM. The CDR3 totals 15 residues. The CDR3 loop reads CASSFVIAEGETQYF. CDR3 nucleotide sequence: TGTGCCAGCAGTTTTGTGATAGCGGAGGGAGAGACCCAGTACTTC.

The chain couples TRBV9 to TRBJ1-1; 8 nucleotides align to TRBD1. Per germline, CDR1 SGDLS and CDR2 YYNGEE. V gave up 4 bases and J gave up 0 bases; unmatched junction bases: 5. This CDR3 contains 15 residues. In nucleotides, the CDR3 is TGTGCCAGCAGCACCCGGGACAGGCTGAACACTGAAGCTTTCTTT. Residues: CASSTRDRLNTEAFF. The whole variable domain, filled in from reference TRBV9 and TRBJ1-1, reads DSGVTQTPKHLITATGQRVTLRCSPRSGDLSVYWYQQSLDQGLQFLIQYYNGEERAKGNILERFSAQQFPDLHSELNLSSLELGDSALYFCASSTRDRLNTEAFFGQGTRLTVV.

The chain is built from TRBV9 and TRBJ2-7, with D possibly being TRBD1 (6 bases). V was pared by 3 bases and J by 3 bases, with 13 bases between. Germline values: CDR1 SGDLS, CDR2 YYNGEE. This CDR3 region has 14 residues. DNA of the CDR3: TGTGCCAGCAGCGGGGCAGGGGAAGGCTACGAGCAGTACTTC. Translating it yields CASSGAGEGYEQYF.

In its sample, this clone was seen once. This chain uses TRBV6-5 with TRBJ2-7; the D gene is possibly TRBD2 (7 bases). The CDR3 has 13 amino acids. Trimming stripped 6 bases from V and 2 bases from J, with 11 bases between. The germline CDR1 and CDR2 sequences are MNHEY and SVGAGI. The CDR3 loop is CASRTGRAYEQYF. CDR3 nucleotide sequence: TGTGCCAGCAGAACAGGGAGGGCCTACGAGCAGTACTTC.

The rearrangement uses TRBV6-5 and TRBJ2-7; tentatively, D is TRBD1 (6 bases). The CDR3 length is 14 residues. V was pared by 0 bases and J by 6 bases, with 12 bases between. Germline values: CDR1 MNHEY, CDR2 SVGAGI. Here the CDR3 reads CASSYSRGGGEQYF. In nucleotides, the CDR3 is TGTGCCAGCAGTTACTCACGAGGGGGTGGCGAGCAGTACTTC.

In this sample, this clone turned up many times. The V call is TRBV7-9, the J call TRBJ2-7; 7 bases fit TRBD2. Germline trimming cut 3 bases from V and 0 bases from J; bases unmatched to any gene: 8. Germline values: CDR1 SEHNR, CDR2 FQNEAQ (reference sequence). This CDR3 has 16 residues. Written as DNA, the CDR3 is TGTGCCAGCAGCTTCCCATCGGGGGGTATCTCCTACGAGCAGTACTTC. It specifies CASSFPSGGISYEQYF.

The chain links TRBV6-5 to TRBJ2-3, with D maybe TRBD1 (5 bases). Germline lookup yields CDR1 MNHEY and CDR2 SVGAGI. The CDR3 has 14 amino acids. Trimming cost V 7 bases and J 2 bases, with 13 bases left between them. CDR3 protein: CASTTGSFTDTQYF. CDR3 in DNA: TGTGCCAGCACCACAGGTTCGTTCACAGATACGCAGTATTTT.

J is TRBJ2-3 and V is TRBV7-8; D call uncertain. V lost 5 bases and J lost 5, with 8 bases in between. The CDR3 is 12 amino acids. Germline lookup yields CDR1 SGHVS and CDR2 FQNEAQ. Written as DNA, the CDR3 is TGTGCCAGCAGCCCTAGACGAGATACGCAGTATTTT. Protein: CASSPRRDTQYF.

This clone was detected a few times. V is TRBV5-1 and J is TRBJ1-2, with TRBD1 matching 7 bases. Unmatched junction bases numbered 5, after V lost 4 bases and J lost 8 bases. Germline V gene lookup returns CDR1 SGHRS and CDR2 YFSETQ. This CDR3 is built from 12 residues. CDR3 bases: TGCGCCAGCAGCCTCGGACAGGAGGGCTACACCTTC. This translates into CASSLGQEGYTF.

In the case of this clone: One end of the junction varies from germline; a read error may be responsible. The chain carries TRBV5-1 and TRBJ1-2; 9 bases are a match to TRBD1. CDR3 length equals 13 residues. The germline V gene encodes CDR1 SGHRS and CDR2 YFSETQ. This chain's CDR3 is CASSPGQGYDYTF. As DNA, the CDR3 is TGCGCCAGCAGCCCGGGACAGGGCTATGACTACACCTTC.

V usage is TRBV5-6 and J usage is TRBJ2-1; 7 bases align to TRBD2. There are 15 residues in the CDR3. Germline V gene sequence: CDR1 SGHDT, CDR2 YYEEEE. With V trimmed by 2 bases and J by 10 bases, 12 bases remained unmatched. The DNA of the CDR3 is TGTGCCAGCAGCTTCGGGCTAGCGGCAAGCGCGGAGCAGTTCTTC. Its protein is CASSFGLAASAEQFF.

The chain couples TRBV5-6 to TRBJ2-5; D may be TRBD1 (5 bases). Germline CDR1 SGHDT, CDR2 YYEEEE. The CDR3 totals 15 residues. V was cut by 0 bases and J by 5 bases, with 14 bases left in between. The CDR3 DNA follows: TGTGCCAGCAGCTTGGAGGGCAGGGCGACGGAGACCCAGTACTTC. Its translation is CASSLEGRATETQYF.

The V and J genes are TRBV4-2 and TRBJ2-7; perhaps TRBD1 as D (6 bases). CDR1 and CDR2 from the germline V gene are LGHNA and YNFKEQ. V lost 3 bases, J lost 3 bases, and 9 bases lay in between. CDR3 size: 13 residues. This chain's CDR3 is CASSQETGYEQYF. The DNA of the CDR3 is TGTGCCAGCAGCCAGGAGACAGGCTACGAGCAGTACTTC.

The chain employs TRBV13 and TRBJ2-1; 7 bases map to TRBD2. Germline CDR1 is PRHDT and CDR2 is FYEKMQ (reference sequence). The J segment lost 7 bases and the V segment lost 0 bases, leaving 9 bases of the junction unmatched. The CDR3 loop spans 16 amino acids. The CDR3: CASSLGLAARANEQFF. Here the CDR3 DNA reads TGTGCCAGCAGCTTAGGGCTAGCGGCGAGGGCTAATGAGCAGTTCTTC.

V usage is TRBV27 and J usage is TRBJ1-6; D call uncertain. Per the germline V gene, CDR1 is MNHEY and CDR2 is SMNVEV (reference sequence). The CDR3 spans 15 residues. Between the trimmed V and J ends, which lost 6 bases and 6 bases, there was a span of 15 bases. Here the CDR3 DNA reads TGTGCCAGCAGCCCCCTAGTCGGAGGTAATTCACCCCTCCACTTT. Amino acids: CASSPLVGGNSPLHF.

The V gene is TRBV5-8, the J gene TRBJ2-3, with D possibly being TRBD1 (5 bases). The CDR3 is 15 amino acids. Germline values: CDR1 SGHTS, CDR2 YDEGEE. The V end was cut by 0 bases, the J end by 3 bases, with 11 bases between. CDR3 region: CASSLGGRATDTQYF. CDR3 nucleotides: TGTGCCAGCAGCTTGGGGGGCAGAGCAACAGATACGCAGTATTTT.